The rows below give T cell receptor beta chains drawn from one sample of a study of shared clonotypes between healthy human individuals. Produced via immunoSEQ multiplex PCR; TCRdb's table is partial and in-frame only. Of over 850,000 clones listed, about 80% are singletons. Material: memory CD4+ T cells from PBMCs. These receptors all come from a man aged 18 to 30 in good health. Some clones in this sample may be carry-over from other donors' samples. Each CDR3 is given with its conserved first and last residue. D genes are given only for firm matches. Not every row has a clone size; where given, it reads once, few, many or a size class.

d_call: -; clone_size: -; j_call: TRBJ1-2; v_call: TRBV5-1; cdr3_aa: CASSSTLGNGYTF
d_call: -; clone_size: few; j_call: TRBJ2-7; v_call: TRBV10-1; cdr3_aa: CASGRTRYEQYF
d_call: -; clone_size: -; j_call: TRBJ1-2; v_call: TRBV4-2; cdr3_aa: CASSQDPGQGYTF
d_call: -; clone_size: once; j_call: TRBJ1-1; v_call: TRBV28; cdr3_aa: CASSVGTANTEAFF
d_call: -; clone_size: -; j_call: TRBJ2-7; v_call: TRBV28; cdr3_aa: CASSFRQVSYEQYF
d_call: TRBD2; clone_size: -; j_call: TRBJ2-5; v_call: TRBV6-6; cdr3_aa: CAIKAGASETQYF
d_call: -; clone_size: -; j_call: TRBJ1-4; v_call: TRBV28; cdr3_aa: CASSSTEGGSEKLFF
d_call: TRBD1; clone_size: -; j_call: TRBJ2-7; v_call: TRBV5-1; cdr3_aa: CASSFLQGADEQYF
d_call: -; clone_size: -; j_call: TRBJ2-7; v_call: TRBV19; cdr3_aa: CASSSGTTRGVSYEQYF
d_call: -; clone_size: few; j_call: TRBJ2-1; v_call: TRBV11-2; cdr3_aa: CASVRTAGYNEQFF
d_call: TRBD1; clone_size: once; j_call: TRBJ1-1; v_call: TRBV18; cdr3_aa: CASSPTPGGPFEAFF
d_call: TRBD1; clone_size: -; j_call: TRBJ1-1; v_call: TRBV5-1; cdr3_aa: CASSSTGTEAFF
d_call: -; clone_size: -; j_call: TRBJ2-1; v_call: TRBV7-2; cdr3_aa: CASSLDAHEQFF
d_call: TRBD1; clone_size: -; j_call: TRBJ1-5; v_call: TRBV27; cdr3_aa: CASSWDRNQPQHF
d_call: -; clone_size: -; j_call: TRBJ2-3; v_call: TRBV5-1; cdr3_aa: CASSLGSPSTDTQYF
d_call: -; clone_size: -; j_call: TRBJ2-1; v_call: TRBV14; cdr3_aa: CASSQPTQGRYYNEQFF
d_call: -; clone_size: few; j_call: TRBJ1-5; v_call: TRBV2; cdr3_aa: CASSQGVSNQPQHF
d_call: -; clone_size: -; j_call: TRBJ2-7; v_call: TRBV6-1; cdr3_aa: CASSTQTGSYEQYF
d_call: -; clone_size: few; j_call: TRBJ2-5; v_call: TRBV5-5; cdr3_aa: CASSLEPGTLKAAQYF
d_call: -; clone_size: -; j_call: TRBJ2-2; v_call: TRBV7-3; cdr3_aa: CASSPGAGELFF
d_call: -; clone_size: -; j_call: TRBJ1-2; v_call: TRBV4-2; cdr3_aa: CASSQDWRGPTGYTF
d_call: -; clone_size: few; j_call: TRBJ1-5; v_call: TRBV7-2; cdr3_aa: CASSLHPRGGVNQPQHF